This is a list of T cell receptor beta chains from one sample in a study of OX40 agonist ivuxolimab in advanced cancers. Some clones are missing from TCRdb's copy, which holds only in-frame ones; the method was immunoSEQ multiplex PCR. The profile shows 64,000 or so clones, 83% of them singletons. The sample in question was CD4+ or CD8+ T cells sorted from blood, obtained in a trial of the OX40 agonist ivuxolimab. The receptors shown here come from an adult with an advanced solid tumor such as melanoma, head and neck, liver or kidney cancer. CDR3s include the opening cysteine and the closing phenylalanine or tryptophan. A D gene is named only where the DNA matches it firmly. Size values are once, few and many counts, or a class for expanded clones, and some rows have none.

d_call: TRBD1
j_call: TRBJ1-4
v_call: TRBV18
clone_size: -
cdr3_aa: CASSPLGQELTNEKLFF
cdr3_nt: TGTGCCAGCTCACCACTGGGACAGGAGTTGACTAATGAAAAACTGTTTTTT

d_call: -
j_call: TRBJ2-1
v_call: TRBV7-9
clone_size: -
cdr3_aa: CASSYSIQNSFF
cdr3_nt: TGTGCCAGCAGCTACTCCATCCAGAACTCGTTCTTC

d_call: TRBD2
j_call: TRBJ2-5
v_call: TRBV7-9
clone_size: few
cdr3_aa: CASSRTSGSGSLETQYF
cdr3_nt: TGTGCCAGCAGCAGAACTAGCGGGAGCGGTTCTTTGGAGACCCAGTACTTC

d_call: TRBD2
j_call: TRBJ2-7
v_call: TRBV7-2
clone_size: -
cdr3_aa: CASSLTPSGLYEQYF
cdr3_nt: TGTGCCAGCAGCCTAACCCCTAGCGGACTCTACGAGCAGTACTTC

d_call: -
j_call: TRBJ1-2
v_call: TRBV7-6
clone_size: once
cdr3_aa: CASSSGVGSANYGYTF
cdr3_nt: TGTGCCAGCAGCTCCGGCGTGGGATCAGCTAACTATGGCTACACCTTC

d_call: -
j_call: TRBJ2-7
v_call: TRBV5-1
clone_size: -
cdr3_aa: CASSLAVGDLGEQYF
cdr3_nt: TGCGCCAGCAGCTTGGCCGTGGGAGATTTAGGCGAGCAGTACTTC

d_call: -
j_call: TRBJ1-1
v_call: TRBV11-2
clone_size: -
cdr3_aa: CASSTRAGRRVNTEAFF
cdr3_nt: TGTGCCAGCAGCACTAGAGCGGGCCGCCGAGTGAACACTGAAGCTTTCTTT

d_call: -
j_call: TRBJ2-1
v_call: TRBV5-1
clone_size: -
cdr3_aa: CASSLGGTHSSYNEQFF
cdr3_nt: TGCGCCAGCAGCTTGGGGGGAACCCACAGCTCCTACAATGAGCAGTTCTTC

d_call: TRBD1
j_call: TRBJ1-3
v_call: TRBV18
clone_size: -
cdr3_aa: CASSPPMGQGMRTIYF
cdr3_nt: TGTGCCAGCTCACCACCGATGGGACAGGGAATGCGCACCATATATTTT

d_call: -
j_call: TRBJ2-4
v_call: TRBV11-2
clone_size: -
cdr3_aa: CASSFRRRRGSNIQYF
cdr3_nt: TGTGCCAGCAGCTTTAGGCGGCGCCGGGGGTCAAACATTCAGTACTTC

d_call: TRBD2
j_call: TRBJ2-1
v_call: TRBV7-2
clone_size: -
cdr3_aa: CASSSWTSGALYNEQFF
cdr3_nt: TGTGCCAGCAGCTCCTGGACTAGCGGGGCACTCTACAATGAGCAGTTCTTC

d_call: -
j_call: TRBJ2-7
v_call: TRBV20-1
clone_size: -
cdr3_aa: CSARSSYEQYF
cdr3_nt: TGCAGTGCTAGAAGCTCTTACGAGCAGTACTTC

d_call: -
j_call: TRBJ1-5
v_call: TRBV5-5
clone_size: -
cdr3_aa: CASSVDLNQPQHF
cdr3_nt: TGTGCCAGCAGCGTGGATCTCAATCAGCCCCAGCATTTT

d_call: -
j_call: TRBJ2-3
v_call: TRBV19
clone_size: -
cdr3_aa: CASIGRAGGGTQYF
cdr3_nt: TGTGCCAGTATCGGTAGGGCCGGGGGCGGTACGCAGTATTTT

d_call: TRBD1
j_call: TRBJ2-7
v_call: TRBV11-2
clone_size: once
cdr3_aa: CASSSEGTGGYEQYF
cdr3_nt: TGTGCCAGCAGCTCTGAGGGGACAGGGGGCTACGAGCAGTACTTC

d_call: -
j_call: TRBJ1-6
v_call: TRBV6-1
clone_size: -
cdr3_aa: CASSEREAPLHF
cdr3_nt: TGTGCCAGCAGTGAACGGGAGGCACCCCTCCACTTT

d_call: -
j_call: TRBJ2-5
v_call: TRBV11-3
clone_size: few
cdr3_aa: CASSPGQKTETQYF
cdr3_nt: TGTGCCAGCAGCCCCGGACAGAAGACAGAGACCCAGTACTTC

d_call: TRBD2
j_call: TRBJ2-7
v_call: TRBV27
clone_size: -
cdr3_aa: CASSSSSGRYSYYEQYF
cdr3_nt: TGTGCCAGCAGTTCCTCTAGCGGGAGATACTCCTACTACGAGCAGTACTTC

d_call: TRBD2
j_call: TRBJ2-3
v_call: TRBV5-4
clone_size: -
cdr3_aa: CASRTSDLYTDTQYF
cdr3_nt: TGTGCCAGCAGAACTAGCGACTTATACACAGATACGCAGTATTTT

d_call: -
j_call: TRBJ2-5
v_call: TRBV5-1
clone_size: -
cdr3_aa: CASSRSRGLQETQYF
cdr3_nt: TGCGCCAGCAGCAGGAGTCGGGGGCTACAAGAGACCCAGTACTTC

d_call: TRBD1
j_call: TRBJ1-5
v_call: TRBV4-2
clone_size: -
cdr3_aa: CASSQEGTGNQPQHF
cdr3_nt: TGTGCCAGCAGCCAAGAAGGGACAGGGAATCAGCCCCAGCATTTT

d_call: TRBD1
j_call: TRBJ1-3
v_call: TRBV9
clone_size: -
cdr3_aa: CASSLKPGQGGISGNTIYF
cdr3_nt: TGTGCCAGCAGCCTAAAACCGGGACAGGGCGGAATTTCTGGAAACACCATATATTTT

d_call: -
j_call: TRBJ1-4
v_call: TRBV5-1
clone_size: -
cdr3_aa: CASSLGGPGEKLFF
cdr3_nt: TGCGCCAGCAGCTTGGGTGGGCCGGGGGAAAAACTGTTTTTT

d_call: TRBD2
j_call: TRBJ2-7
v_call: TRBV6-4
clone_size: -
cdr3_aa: CASSHLPGTSVYEQYF
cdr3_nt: TGTGCCAGCAGCCATCTCCCCGGGACTAGCGTCTACGAGCAGTACTTC

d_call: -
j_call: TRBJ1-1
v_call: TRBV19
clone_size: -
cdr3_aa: CASLVSGQGTKNTEAFF
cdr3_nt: TGTGCCAGTCTAGTATCAGGGCAGGGTACGAAGAACACTGAAGCTTTCTTT

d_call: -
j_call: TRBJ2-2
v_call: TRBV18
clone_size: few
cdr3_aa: CASSPGRGAEGYWTGELFF
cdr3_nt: TGTGCCAGCTCACCCGGGCGGGGTGCAGAGGGCTACTGGACCGGGGAGCTGTTTTTT

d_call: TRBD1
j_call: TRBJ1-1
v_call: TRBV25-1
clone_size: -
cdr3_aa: CASRGGQANTEAFF
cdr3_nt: TGTGCCAGCAGGGGGGGACAGGCGAACACTGAAGCTTTCTTT

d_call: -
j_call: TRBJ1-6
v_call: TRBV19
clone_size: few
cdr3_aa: CASHQGGNSPLHF
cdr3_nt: TGTGCCTCCCACCAGGGTGGTAATTCACCCCTCCACTTT

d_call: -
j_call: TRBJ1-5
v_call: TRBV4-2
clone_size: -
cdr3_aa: CASSQEPPQGSQPQHF
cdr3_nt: TGTGCCAGCAGCCAAGAACCTCCACAGGGTAGCCAGCCCCAGCATTTT

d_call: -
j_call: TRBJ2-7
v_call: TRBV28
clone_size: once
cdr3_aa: CASTSSPTLEQYF
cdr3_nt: TGTGCCAGCACCAGTTCCCCTACTCTCGAGCAGTACTTC

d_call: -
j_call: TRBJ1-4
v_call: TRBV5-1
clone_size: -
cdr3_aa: CASSLEGGFNEKLFF
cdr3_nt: TGCGCCAGCAGCTTGGAGGGGGGTTTCAATGAAAAACTGTTTTTT

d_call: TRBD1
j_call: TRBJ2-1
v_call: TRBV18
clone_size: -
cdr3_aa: CASSPPGDRYNEQFF
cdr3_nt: TGTGCCAGCTCACCACCGGGGGACAGGTACAATGAGCAGTTCTTC

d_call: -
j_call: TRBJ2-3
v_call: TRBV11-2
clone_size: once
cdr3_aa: CASSSRASTDTQYF
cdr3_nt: TGTGCCAGCAGTTCCCGGGCTAGCACAGATACGCAGTATTTT

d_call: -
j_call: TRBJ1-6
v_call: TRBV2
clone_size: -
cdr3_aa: CVAGRFGNSPLHF
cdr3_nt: TGTGTTGCAGGGAGGTTCGGGAATTCACCCCTCCACTTT

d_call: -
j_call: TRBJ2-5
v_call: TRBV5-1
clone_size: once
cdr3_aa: CASSLGAGFETQYF
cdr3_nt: TGCGCCAGCAGCTTGGGGGCAGGGTTCGAGACCCAGTACTTC

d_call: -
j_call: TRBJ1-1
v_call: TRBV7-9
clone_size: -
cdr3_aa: CASRYREGNTEAFF
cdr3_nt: TGTGCCAGCAGATACAGGGAGGGGAACACTGAAGCTTTCTTT

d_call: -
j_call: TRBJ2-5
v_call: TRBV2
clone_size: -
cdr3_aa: CASSEAGTIKETQYF
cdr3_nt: TGTGCCAGCAGTGAAGCGGGAACCATTAAGGAGACCCAGTACTTC

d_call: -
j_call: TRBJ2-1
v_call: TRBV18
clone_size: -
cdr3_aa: CASSPKGIYNEQFF
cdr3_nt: TGTGCCAGCTCACCTAAAGGGATCTACAATGAGCAGTTCTTC

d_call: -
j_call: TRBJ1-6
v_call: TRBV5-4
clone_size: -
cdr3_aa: CASSLGQRNNSPLHF
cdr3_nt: TGTGCCAGCAGCTTGGGTCAGCGGAACAATTCACCCCTCCACTTT

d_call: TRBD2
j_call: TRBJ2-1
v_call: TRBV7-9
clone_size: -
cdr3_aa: CASSSSGRALVEQFF
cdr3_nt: TGTGCCAGCAGCTCTAGCGGGAGGGCCCTCGTTGAGCAGTTCTTC

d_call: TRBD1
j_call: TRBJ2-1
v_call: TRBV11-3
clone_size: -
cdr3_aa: CASSLGTGTGESVDEQFF
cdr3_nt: TGTGCCAGCAGCTTAGGTACCGGGACAGGGGAATCGGTCGATGAGCAGTTCTTC

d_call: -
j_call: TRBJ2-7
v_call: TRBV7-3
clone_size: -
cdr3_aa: CASSPTAGAHEQYF
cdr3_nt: TGTGCCAGCAGCCCGACCGCGGGCGCTCACGAGCAGTACTTC

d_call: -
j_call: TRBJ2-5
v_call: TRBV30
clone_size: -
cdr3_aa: CAWTDLRETQYF
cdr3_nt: TGTGCCTGGACTGATTTGAGAGAGACCCAGTACTTC

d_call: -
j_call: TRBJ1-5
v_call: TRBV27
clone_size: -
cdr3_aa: CASSFVQGHQPQHF
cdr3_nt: TGTGCCAGCAGTTTTGTGCAGGGCCATCAGCCCCAGCATTTT

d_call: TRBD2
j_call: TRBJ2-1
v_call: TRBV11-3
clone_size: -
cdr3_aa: CASSLTSASSYNEQFF
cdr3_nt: TGTGCCAGCAGCCTAACTAGCGCGAGCTCCTACAATGAGCAGTTCTTC

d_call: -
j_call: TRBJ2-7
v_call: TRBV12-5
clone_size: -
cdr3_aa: CASEGSSPSYEQYF
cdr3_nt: TGTGCTAGTGAAGGTTCCAGTCCCTCCTACGAGCAGTACTTC

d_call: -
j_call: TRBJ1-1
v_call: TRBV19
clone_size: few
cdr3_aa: CASDVGGNTEAFF
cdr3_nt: TGTGCCAGTGACGTTGGGGGCAACACTGAAGCTTTCTTT

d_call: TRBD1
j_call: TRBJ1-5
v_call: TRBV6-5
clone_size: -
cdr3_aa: CASSSRQGAGNQPQHF
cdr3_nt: TGTGCCAGCAGTTCCCGACAGGGGGCGGGAAATCAGCCCCAGCATTTT

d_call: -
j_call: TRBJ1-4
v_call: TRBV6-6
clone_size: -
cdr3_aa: CASSPGREKLFF
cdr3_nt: TGTGCCAGCAGTCCCGGGAGGGAAAAACTGTTTTTT

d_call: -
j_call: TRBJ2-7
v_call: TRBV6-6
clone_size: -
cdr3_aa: CASRDESGFSYEQYF
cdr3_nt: TGTGCCAGCAGGGATGAAAGTGGCTTCTCCTACGAGCAGTACTTC

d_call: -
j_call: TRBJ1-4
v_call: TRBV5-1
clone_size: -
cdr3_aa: CASSLVSTTNEKLFF
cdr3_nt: TGCGCCAGCAGCTTGGTTTCCACAACTAATGAAAAACTGTTTTTT

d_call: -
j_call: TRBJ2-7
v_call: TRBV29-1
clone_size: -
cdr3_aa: CSVVYPGTYEQYF
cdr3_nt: TGCAGCGTTGTCTACCCGGGCACCTACGAGCAGTACTTC

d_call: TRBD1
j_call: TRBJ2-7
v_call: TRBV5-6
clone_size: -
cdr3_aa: CASSSRQGSIIFEQYF
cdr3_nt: TGTGCCAGCAGCTCGCGACAGGGGTCGATCATCTTCGAGCAGTACTTC

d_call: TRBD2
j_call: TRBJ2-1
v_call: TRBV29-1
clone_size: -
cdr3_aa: CSSKRASGTYNEQFF
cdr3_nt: TGCAGCTCAAAAAGGGCTAGCGGGACCTACAATGAGCAGTTCTTC

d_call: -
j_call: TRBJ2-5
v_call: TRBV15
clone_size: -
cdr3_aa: CATSRPRTVKYF
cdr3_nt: TGTGCCACCAGCCGGCCGAGGACAGTAAAGTACTTC

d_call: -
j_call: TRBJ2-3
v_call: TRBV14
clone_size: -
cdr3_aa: CASSPIFRGETDTQYF
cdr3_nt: TGTGCCAGCAGTCCGATCTTTAGGGGAGAGACAGATACGCAGTATTTT

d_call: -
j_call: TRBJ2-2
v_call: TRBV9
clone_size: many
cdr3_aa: CASSASPQTGELFF
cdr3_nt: TGTGCCAGCAGCGCGTCACCCCAAACCGGGGAGCTGTTTTTT

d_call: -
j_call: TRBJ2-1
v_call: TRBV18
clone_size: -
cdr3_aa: CASSPLALDEQFF
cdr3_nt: TGTGCCAGCTCACCACTTGCACTCGATGAGCAGTTCTTC